Below are 2 T cell receptor beta chains sequenced from a single sample in a study of blood T cell repertoires in COVID-19. Clones were sequenced by immunoSEQ multiplex PCR, and TCRdb holds only the in-frame ones, with some missing. The data hold approximately 210,000 clones, with roughly 87% observed a single time. Sequencing was performed on peripheral blood. All receptors come from a middle-aged man with active or convalescent COVID-19.

As DNA, the CDR3 is TGTGCCAGCAGTTTATCGGGAGTTTATGGCACAGATACGCAGTATTTT. Translating gives CASSLSGVYGTDTQYF. J is TRBJ2-3 and V is TRBV27; D is perhaps TRBD2 (5 bases). The CDR3 is 16 amino acids. The V end lost 0 bases, the J end lost 1 base, and 11 bases lay between the germline ends. The germline CDR1 and CDR2 sequences are MNHEY and SMNVEV (reference sequence).

The V gene is TRBV30, the J gene TRBJ2-2; D ambiguous. The germline gives CDR1 GTSNPN, CDR2 SVGIG (reference sequence). There are 12 residues in the CDR3. V lost 5 bases and J lost 7, with 11 bases in between. The CDR3 here is CAWLTLSGELFF. The CDR3 DNA follows: TGTGCCTGGCTAACTCTGAGCGGGGAGCTGTTTTTT. The entire variable domain, with the rest obtained from reference TRBV30 and TRBJ2-2, is as follows: SQTIHQWPATLVQPVGSPLSLECTVEGTSNPNLYWYRQAAGRGLQLLFYSVGIGQISSEVPQNLSASRPQDRQFILSSKKLLLSDSGFYLCAWLTLSGELFFGEGSRLTVL.